This TCR beta chain appears in the sequencing data of a study of shared clonotypes between healthy human individuals. Study-level findings and limits: Estimated richness was generally greater in naive than memory subsets. The study's rarefaction showed incomplete sorted-subset sequencing despite large depth.

Deep was the level at which the assay was run. Clones were read by immunoSEQ multiplex PCR, and TCRdb kept only the in-frame ones, dropping some. Of hundreds of thousands of clones in the sample, around 78% were seen once. From germline, CDR1 is LNHDA and CDR2 SQIVND (reference sequence). This CDR3 has 14 amino acids. With V trimmed by 4 bases and J by 9 bases, 10 bases remained unmatched. Comment on this clone: Antigen specificity is unknown.

Sequences were obtained from memory CD4+ T cells sorted from blood. The subset denotes: CD45RA-negative fraction. V gene TRBV19 combines with J gene TRBJ2-3; the match to TRBD2 covers 7 bases. The clonotype originates from a woman in her 30s in good health. The CDR3 spells CASSNLAEIGTQYF. The CDR3 bases are TGTGCCAGTAGTAACCTAGCGGAAATAGGCACGCAGTATTTT.